The present entry profiles one TCR beta chain with its context. The antigen is undetermined. These data are taken from a study of radiotherapy plus CTLA-4 blockade in lung cancer. Across the whole study: Objective responses were recorded in roughly 17% of patients, with disease control recorded in approximately 32%. Study outcomes and limitations: With interferon-beta, early dynamics of blood T cell clones were reported to best predict response. TCR clones of tumor origin grew in blood after radiotherapy plus ipilimumab.

Method: immunoSEQ multiplex PCR; TCRdb's copy keeps in-frame clones and lacks some. The repertoire holds over 60,000 clones, with around 87% as singletons. With ipilimumab providing CTLA-4 blockade, focal radiation was administered to patients who had chemo-refractory metastatic non-small-cell lung cancer. CDR3 size: 11 residues. Germline assignment: CDR1 MNHEY and CDR2 SMNVEV (reference sequence). V was clipped by 3 bases and J by 5 bases, with 3 bases between them. Sequenced here: peripheral blood, sampled from a patient treated with radiotherapy plus ipilimumab. The sequence derives from a human donor with non-small cell lung cancer that progressed on radiotherapy plus ipilimumab. The gene calls are TRBV27 and TRBJ2-3; unclear D gene. The CDR3 loop reads CASSLQDTQYF. The CDR3 DNA reads as TGTGCCAGCAGTTTGCAAGATACGCAGTATTTT.